A selection of T cell receptor beta chains follows, all from one sample in a study of identical twins. TCRdb independently ran MiXCR on the 5' RACE reads; one entry per CDR3 protein. The sample gives 570,000 or so distinct CDR3 sequences, roughly 9.5% of which show up once; under 3.5% is in the top ten. These data were also filed under a second study, of yellow fever vaccine responses in identical twins.

The material sequenced was PBMCs. These receptors originate from a woman aged 18-29 years in good health. Both conserved end residues are part of each CDR3. The D gene is left open where the match is weak. Where a row states a size, it is once, few, many or the class of an expanded clone; other rows omit it.

d_gene	v_gene	abundance	j_gene	CDR3aa	CDR3nt
TRBD1	TRBV4-2	few	TRBJ2-5	CASSLLGGFETQYF	TGTGCCAGCAGCCTCTTAGGGGGCTTCGAGACCCAGTACTTC
.	TRBV29-1	many	TRBJ2-7	CSVGRSPGNYEQYF	TGCAGCGTTGGACGGTCTCCTGGAAACTACGAGCAGTACTTC
TRBD2	TRBV12-3/TRBV12-4	many	TRBJ2-1	CASSRGLAVYPYNEQFF	TGTGCCAGCAGCCGCGGACTAGCGGTGTACCCCTACAATGAGCAGTTCTTC
.	TRBV29-1	many	TRBJ2-3	CSVRGQFIAFTDTQYF	TGCAGCGTACGCGGACAGTTTATAGCATTCACAGATACGCAGTATTTT
.	TRBV4-2	few	TRBJ2-7	CASSQETNYEQYF	TGTGCCAGCAGCCAAGAGACAAACTACGAGCAGTACTTC
.	TRBV5-5	.	TRBJ2-6	CASSLGLPPSGANVLTF	TGTGCCAGCAGCTTGGGGCTACCCCCATCTGGGGCCAACGTCCTGACTTTC
TRBD1	TRBV5-5	few	TRBJ2-7	CASSLEMYRGQRYEQYF	TGTGCCAGCAGCTTGGAAATGTACAGGGGGCAGCGGTACGAGCAGTACTTC
TRBD1	TRBV12-3/TRBV12-4	many	TRBJ2-7	CASSPRGYEQYF	TGTGCCAGCAGTCCCAGGGGGTACGAGCAGTACTTC
TRBD1	TRBV20-1	.	TRBJ1-4	CSATQGGPATNEKLFF	TGCAGTGCTACCCAGGGGGGTCCCGCAACTAATGAAAAACTGTTTTTT
TRBD1	TRBV5-1	many	TRBJ2-7	CASSEGTGGLKQYF	TGCGCCAGCAGCGAGGGGACAGGTGGCTTGAAGCAGTACTTC
.	TRBV7-9	.	TRBJ1-5	CASSSEQGQPQHF	TGTGCCAGCAGCTCAGAACAGGGTCAGCCCCAGCATTTT
.	TRBV15	.	TRBJ1-5	CATSRDSRGNQPQHF	TGTGCCACCAGCAGAGATTCGCGGGGCAATCAGCCCCAGCATTTT
TRBD2	TRBV15	.	TRBJ2-1	CATSRVSGSYNEQFF	TGTGCCACCAGCAGAGTTAGCGGGAGTTACAATGAGCAGTTCTTC
TRBD2	TRBV5-1	many	TRBJ2-7	CASSIMTSGAYEQYF	TGCGCCAGCAGCATAATGACTAGCGGAGCCTACGAGCAGTACTTC
.	TRBV29-1	few	TRBJ2-1	CSVDSGGGLFF	TGCAGCGTTGATTCTGGCGGAGGGTTGTTCTTC
TRBD1	TRBV15	many	TRBJ2-5	CATSSGNRGAETQYF	TGTGCCACCAGCAGTGGTAACAGGGGAGCAGAGACCCAGTACTTC
.	TRBV20-1	.	TRBJ2-1	CSASLGIAGEQFF	TGCAGTGCTAGTTTGGGTATAGCCGGTGAGCAGTTCTTC
.	TRBV29-1	many	TRBJ2-3	CSVVDSSSDTQYF	TGCAGCGTTGTAGATAGCAGCTCAGATACGCAGTATTTT
.	TRBV4-2	many	TRBJ2-1	CASSQAPTGIPDNEQFF	TGTGCCAGCAGCCAGGCTCCTACAGGGATTCCTGACAATGAGCAGTTCTTC
.	TRBV12-5	many	TRBJ1-1	CASDPGDLEITEAFF	TGTGCTAGTGATCCAGGGGATTTGGAGATCACTGAAGCTTTCTTT
TRBD2	TRBV13	.	TRBJ2-5	CASSLGGGSGLETQYF	TGTGCCAGCAGCTTAGGCGGCGGGAGTGGGTTGGAGACCCAGTACTTC
.	TRBV12-3/TRBV12-4	few	TRBJ1-2	CASSPGPGNGYTF	TGTGCCAGCAGTCCCGGGCCAGGTAATGGCTACACCTTC
TRBD1	TRBV2	.	TRBJ2-5	CASYGTGEETQYF	TGTGCCAGCTATGGGACAGGGGAAGAGACCCAGTACTTC
.	TRBV7-8	.	TRBJ2-5	CASSPQGVGKTQYF	TGTGCCAGCAGCCCCCAGGGTGTCGGGAAGACCCAGTACTTC
.	TRBV2	.	TRBJ2-3	CASMVRGAPDTQYF	TGTGCCAGCATGGTACGGGGGGCCCCAGATACGCAGTATTTT
.	TRBV12-3/TRBV12-4	many	TRBJ1-6	CASSPPNGSPLHF	TGTGCCAGCAGCCCACCAAATGGATCACCCCTCCACTTT
.	TRBV5-1	many	TRBJ2-1	CASRPNRGYNEQFF	TGCGCCAGCCGACCAAATCGTGGCTACAATGAGCAGTTCTTC
TRBD2	TRBV4-3	.	TRBJ2-1	CASSQQTSGDYNEQFF	TGCGCCAGCAGCCAGCAGACTAGCGGGGACTACAATGAGCAGTTCTTC
.	TRBV18	.	TRBJ2-5	CASSANTGLQETQYF	TGTGCCAGCTCAGCAAATACAGGCCTTCAAGAGACCCAGTACTTC